Below are 9 T cell receptor beta chains sequenced from a single sample in a study of CD8 T cells in ankylosing spondylitis. From the 5' RACE reads, TCRdb called clonotypes with MiXCR, one entry per CDR3 protein. The profile shows under 170,000 distinct CDR3 sequences, around 43% of them singletons. Sequencing input: synovial fluid, either unsorted or a sorted T cell fraction (not recorded which). These receptors were taken from a male donor with ankylosing spondylitis.

This clonotype has more than one count but fewer than ten. The chain combines TRBV28 with TRBJ1-5; TRBD1 might be the D (6 bases). Trimming pared 0 bases from V and 6 bases from J, leaving 12 bases between. The length of the CDR3 is 15 residues. Germline lookup yields CDR1 MDHEN and CDR2 SYDVKM. DNA of the CDR3: TGTGCCAGCAGTTTATGGGCCCAGGGGCTTCAGCCCCAGCATTTT. Translating gives CASSLWAQGLQPQHF.

This chain joins TRBV3-1 and TRBJ1-3, with 8 nucleotides matching TRBD1. Germline V gene lookup returns CDR1 LGHDT and CDR2 YNNKEL (reference sequence). The CDR3 has 15 residues. J gave up 1 base and V 4 bases, and 3 bases lay outside the gene matches. The CDR3 protein is CASSRTGGSGNTIYF. CDR3 DNA sequence: TGTGCCAGCAGCCGTACAGGGGGATCTGGAAACACCATATATTTT.

V usage is TRBV27 and J usage is TRBJ2-7; D gene unclear. Per the germline V gene, CDR1 is MNHEY and CDR2 is SMNVEV (reference sequence). Trimming removed 2 bases at V and 3 bases at J, with 11 bases between. The CDR3 loop spans 14 amino acids. CDR3 nucleotide sequence: TGTGCCAGCAGTTTACGGTCAGTGGGCTACGAGCAGTACTTC. It specifies CASSLRSVGYEQYF.

This chain uses TRBV7-9 with TRBJ2-1; 9 nucleotides align to TRBD2. Per the germline V gene, CDR1 is SEHNR and CDR2 is FQNEAQ (reference sequence). V was clipped by 4 bases and J by 9 bases; unmatched bases: 10. This CDR3 has 15 residues. Here the CDR3 reads CASSSIAGVPGEQFF. CDR3 DNA sequence: TGTGCCAGCAGCTCGATAGCGGGAGTACCTGGTGAGCAGTTCTTC.

This clonotype was recorded a few times. The chain combines TRBV4-1 with TRBJ2-7; D remains unclear. The CDR3 totals 15 residues. V was trimmed by 1 base and J by 7 bases, leaving 17 bases between them. Germline V gene sequence: CDR1 MGHRA, CDR2 YSYEKL. CDR3 bases: TGCGCCAGCAGCCAAGGGGTCCTCCCGCCTTGGGAGCAGTACTTC. It encodes CASSQGVLPPWEQYF.

The rearrangement links TRBV27 to TRBJ2-5, with TRBD2 identical over 7 bases. The CDR3 runs 16 residues. Germline assignment: CDR1 MNHEY and CDR2 SMNVEV (reference sequence). Losses at the gene ends were 3 bases for V and 1 base for J; bases not matched to a gene: 8. Here the CDR3 reads CASSLASGGTQETQYF. The DNA for the CDR3 is TGTGCCAGCAGTTTGGCTAGCGGAGGCACCCAAGAGACCCAGTACTTC.

The J gene is TRBJ2-7, the V gene TRBV7-9; 9 bases are shared with TRBD1. CDR1 SEHNR and CDR2 FQNEAQ come from the germline V gene (reference sequence). V shed 5 bases, J shed 4 bases, and the junction held 9 bases outside the gene matches. The CDR3 totals 15 residues. This chain's CDR3 is CASSPRQGGLYEQYF. Written as DNA, the CDR3 is TGTGCCAGCAGCCCAAGACAGGGGGGTCTTTACGAGCAGTACTTC. Full variable domain (remainder filled in from reference TRBV7-9 and TRBJ2-7): DTGVSQNPRHKITKRGQNVTFRCDPISEHNRLYWYRQTLGQGPEFLTYFQNEAQLEKSRLLSDRFSAERPKGSFSTLEIQRTEQGDSAMYLCASSPRQGGLYEQYFGPGTRLTVT.

This clonotype has more than one count but fewer than ten. This rearrangement joins TRBV9 to TRBJ2-2; D possibly matches TRBD1 or TRBD2 (6 bases each). Trimming removed 4 bases from V and 0 bases from J, with 22 bases in between. From germline, CDR1 is SGDLS and CDR2 YYNGEE. The CDR3 is 19 amino acids. The CDR3 coding sequence is TGTGCCAGCAGCCCACACAACCTATGGGGGGCTCCGAACACCGGGGAGCTGTTTTTT. Amino acid sequence: CASSPHNLWGAPNTGELFF.

The J gene is TRBJ1-1, the V gene TRBV5-1; 9 bases match TRBD1. V was pared by 4 bases and J by 1 base, with 5 bases of the junction left unmatched. The CDR3 consists of 15 residues. CDR1 is SGHRS and CDR2 is YFSETQ in the germline V gene. CDR3 in amino acids: CASSPPTGGNTEAFF. CDR3 nucleotide sequence: TGCGCCAGCAGCCCCCCGACAGGGGGGAACACTGAAGCTTTCTTT.